This T cell receptor beta chain derives from a study of blood T cell repertoires in COVID-19. TCRdb keeps only in-frame clones here, not all; method: immunoSEQ multiplex PCR. The data show around 160,000 clones, 87% seen once. This clone was seen just once. Germline CDR1 and CDR2: SGHNT and YENEEA. The CDR3 has 15 amino acids. Trimming took 4 bases from V and 8 from J; bases not matched to a gene: 8. Sequencing was carried out using PBMCs or T cells enriched from blood (not recorded which). This sequence joins TRBV11-3 and TRBJ2-2, with 9 bases aligning to TRBD1. The receptor comes from a woman aged 40 to 50 who had been exposed to COVID-19. CDR3 in amino acids: CASSSWTGEEGELFF. The CDR3, as DNA: TGTGCCAGCAGCTCCTGGACAGGGGAGGAGGGGGAGCTGTTTTTT.